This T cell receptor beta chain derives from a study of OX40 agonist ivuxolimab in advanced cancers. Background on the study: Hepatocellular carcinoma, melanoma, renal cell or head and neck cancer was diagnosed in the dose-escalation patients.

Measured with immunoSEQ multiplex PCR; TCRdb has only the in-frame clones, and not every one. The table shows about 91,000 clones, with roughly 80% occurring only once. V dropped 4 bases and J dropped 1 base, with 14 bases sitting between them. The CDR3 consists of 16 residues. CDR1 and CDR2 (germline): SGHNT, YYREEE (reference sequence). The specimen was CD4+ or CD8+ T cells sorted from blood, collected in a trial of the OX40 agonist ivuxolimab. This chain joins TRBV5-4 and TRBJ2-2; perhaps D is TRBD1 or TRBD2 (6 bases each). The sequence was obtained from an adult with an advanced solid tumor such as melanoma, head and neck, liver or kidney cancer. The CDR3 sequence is CASSRTAGQNTGELFF. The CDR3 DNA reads TGTGCCAGCAGCCGAACCGCGGGACAGAACACCGGGGAGCTGTTTTTT.